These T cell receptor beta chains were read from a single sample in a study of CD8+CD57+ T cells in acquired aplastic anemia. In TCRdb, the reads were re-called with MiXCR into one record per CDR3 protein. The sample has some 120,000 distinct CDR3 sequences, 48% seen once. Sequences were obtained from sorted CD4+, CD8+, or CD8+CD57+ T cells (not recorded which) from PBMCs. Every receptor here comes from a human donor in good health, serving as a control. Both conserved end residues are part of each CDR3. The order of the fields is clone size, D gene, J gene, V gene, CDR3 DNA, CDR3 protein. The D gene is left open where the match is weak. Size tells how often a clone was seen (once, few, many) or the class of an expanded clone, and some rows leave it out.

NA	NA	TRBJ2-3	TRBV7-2	TGTGCCAGCAGCTTAGGGGGGCTTGAGTATTTT	CASSLGGLEYF
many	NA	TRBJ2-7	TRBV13	TGTGCCAGCAGCCCCCGAGGATTATCAAACTCCTACGAGCAGTACTTC	CASSPRGLSNSYEQYF
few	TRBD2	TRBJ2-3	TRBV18	TGTGCCAGCTCCGTACTAGCGGGGGGCCCAGATACGCAGTATTTT	CASSVLAGGPDTQYF
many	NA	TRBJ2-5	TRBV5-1	TGCGCCAGCAGCCCGTTGAGGGGTGAGACCCAGTACTTC	CASSPLRGETQYF
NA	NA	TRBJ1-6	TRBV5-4	TGTGCCAGCAGCTTGGTCCCTTCACCCCTCCACTTT	CASSLVPSPLHF
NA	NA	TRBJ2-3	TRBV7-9	TGTGCCAGCCGTTCATCCGGCACAGATACGCAGTATTTT	CASRSSGTDTQYF
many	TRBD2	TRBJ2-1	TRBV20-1	TGCAGTGCTCTAAGGGCGGGGGGGCCCAACAATGAGCAGTTCTTC	CSALRAGGPNNEQFF
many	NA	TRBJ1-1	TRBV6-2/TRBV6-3	TGTGCCAGCAGTTACCCCATGAACACTGAAGCTTTCTTT	CASSYPMNTEAFF
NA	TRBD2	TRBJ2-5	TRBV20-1	TGCAGTGCCCGGACTAGCGGGGGCAACTGGGAGACCCAGTACTTC	CSARTSGGNWETQYF
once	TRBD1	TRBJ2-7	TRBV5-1	TGCGCCAGCAGCTACGGGACAGCAACCTACGAGCAGTACTTC	CASSYGTATYEQYF
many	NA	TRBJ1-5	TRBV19	TGTGCCAGTAGTATTGAGGGTTTATCGACTCAGCCCCAGCATTTT	CASSIEGLSTQPQHF
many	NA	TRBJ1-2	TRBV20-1	TGCAGTGCCAGCGTGAGTAACTATGGCTACACCTTC	CSASVSNYGYTF
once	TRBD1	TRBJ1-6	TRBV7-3	TGTGCCAGCAGCTTAGTTCCCGGGACAGGGGACTCACCCCTCCACTTT	CASSLVPGTGDSPLHF
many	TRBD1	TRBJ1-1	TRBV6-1	TGTGCCAGCAGTTTACAGGGGGACGACACTGAAGCTTTCTTT	CASSLQGDDTEAFF
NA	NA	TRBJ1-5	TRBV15	TGTGCCACCAGCTCGGAGGTCAATCAGCCCCAGCATTTT	CATSSEVNQPQHF
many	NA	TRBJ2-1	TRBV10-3	TGTGCCATCAGTGAGCCCCAGAGGAAGGGGGTCCATGAGCAGTTCTTC	CAISEPQRKGVHEQFF
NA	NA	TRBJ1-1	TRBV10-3	TGTGCCATCAGTGAGTTCGGGTTGCAAGAAGCTTTCTTT	CAISEFGLQEAFF
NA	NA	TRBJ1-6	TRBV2	TGTGCCAGCAGTGAGGGGGGCCATTCACCCCTCCACTTT	CASSEGGHSPLHF
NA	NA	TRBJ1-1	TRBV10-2	TGCGCCAGCAGTGAGGGGACTGAAGCTTTCTTT	CASSEGTEAFF
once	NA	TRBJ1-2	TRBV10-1	TGCGCCAGCACCGCCGGCAGGGTCGACGGCTACACCTTC	CASTAGRVDGYTF
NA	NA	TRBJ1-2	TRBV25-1	TGTGCCAGCAGTGAATATCTCCACTATGGCTACACCTTC	CASSEYLHYGYTF
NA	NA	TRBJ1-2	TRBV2	TGTGCCAGCAGTCGACAGCCTAACTATGGCTACACCTTC	CASSRQPNYGYTF
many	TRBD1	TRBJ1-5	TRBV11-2	TGTGCCAGCAGCTTAGGGGACAGCGTAATAAGCAATCAGCCCCAGCATTTT	CASSLGDSVISNQPQHF
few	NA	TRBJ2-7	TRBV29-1	TGCAGCGTCGGACAGAATACCTACGAGCAGTACTTC	CSVGQNTYEQYF
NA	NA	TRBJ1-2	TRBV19	TGTGCCAGTAGTGTAGAGGGGCGGGATAACTATGGCTACACCTTC	CASSVEGRDNYGYTF
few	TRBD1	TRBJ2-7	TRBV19	TGTGCCAGTGGTCGGGACAGGGGATACTACGAGCAGTACTTC	CASGRDRGYYEQYF
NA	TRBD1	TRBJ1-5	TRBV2	TGTGCCAGCAGGGACAGGGGCAATCAGCCCCAGCATTTT	CASRDRGNQPQHF
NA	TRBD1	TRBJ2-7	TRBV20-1	TGCAGTGCTAGGGACGGGAAAGACAGGGGGCTCTACGAGCAGTACTTC	CSARDGKDRGLYEQYF
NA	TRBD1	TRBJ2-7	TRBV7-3	TGTGCCAGCAGCTCGACAGGGCGGTACGAGCAGTACTTC	CASSSTGRYEQYF